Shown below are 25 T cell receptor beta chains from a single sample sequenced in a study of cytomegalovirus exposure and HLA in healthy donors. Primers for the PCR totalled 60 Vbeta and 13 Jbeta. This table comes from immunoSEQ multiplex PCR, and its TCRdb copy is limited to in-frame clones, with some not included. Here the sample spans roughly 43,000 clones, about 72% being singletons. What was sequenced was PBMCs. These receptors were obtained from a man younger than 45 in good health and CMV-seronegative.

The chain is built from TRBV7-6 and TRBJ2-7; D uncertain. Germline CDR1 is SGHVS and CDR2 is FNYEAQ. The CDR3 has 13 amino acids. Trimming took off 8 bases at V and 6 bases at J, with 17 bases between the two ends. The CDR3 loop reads CASGPRLAGEQYF. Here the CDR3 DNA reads TGTGCCAGCGGGCCCCGGCTGGCAGGCGAGCAGTACTTC.

This chain's CDR3 is CASRSGTGNYEQYF. As DNA, the CDR3 is TGTGCCAGCCGTTCCGGGACAGGGAACTACGAGCAGTACTTC. The chain joins TRBV2 to TRBJ2-7; 9 nucleotides align to TRBD1. Germline V CDR1 and CDR2: SNHLY, FYNNEI. Germline trimming cut 8 bases from V and 3 bases from J; bases unmatched to any gene: 8. The CDR3 contains 14 residues.

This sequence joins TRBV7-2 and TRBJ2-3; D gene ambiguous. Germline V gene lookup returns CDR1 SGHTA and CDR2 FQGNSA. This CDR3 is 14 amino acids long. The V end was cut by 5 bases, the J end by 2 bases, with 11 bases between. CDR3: CASSPRVTTDTQYF. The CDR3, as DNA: TGTGCCAGCAGCCCCCGGGTTACCACAGATACGCAGTATTTT.

CDR3 coding DNA: TGTGCCAGCAGTTTAGGACTGACCTACGAGCAGTACTTC. Translation: CASSLGLTYEQYF. This chain links TRBV27 with TRBJ2-7, with a tentative D call TRBD2 (5 bases). Per germline, CDR1 MNHEY and CDR2 SMNVEV (reference sequence). V was cut by 2 bases and J by 2 bases, with 7 bases left in between. This CDR3 has 13 residues.

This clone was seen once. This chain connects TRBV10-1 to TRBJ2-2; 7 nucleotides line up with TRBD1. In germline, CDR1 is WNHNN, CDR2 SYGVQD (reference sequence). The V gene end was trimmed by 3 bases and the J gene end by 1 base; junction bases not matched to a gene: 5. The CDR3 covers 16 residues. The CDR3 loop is CASSERDSWNTGELFF. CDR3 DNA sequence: TGCGCCAGCAGTGAACGGGACAGTTGGAACACCGGGGAGCTGTTTTTT.

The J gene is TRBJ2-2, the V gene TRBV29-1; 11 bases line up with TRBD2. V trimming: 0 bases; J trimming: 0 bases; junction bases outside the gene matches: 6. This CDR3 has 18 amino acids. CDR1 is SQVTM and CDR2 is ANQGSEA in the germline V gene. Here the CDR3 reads CSVEDLAGGIANTGELFF. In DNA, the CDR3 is TGCAGCGTTGAAGATCTAGCGGGAGGAATAGCGAACACCGGGGAGCTGTTTTTT.

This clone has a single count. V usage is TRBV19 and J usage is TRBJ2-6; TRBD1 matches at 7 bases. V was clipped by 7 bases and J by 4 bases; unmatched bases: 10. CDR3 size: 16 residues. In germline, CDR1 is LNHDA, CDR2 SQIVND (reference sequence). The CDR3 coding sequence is TGTGCCAGTATAAGCGCAGGGGGAGCCGGGGCCAACGTCCTGACTTTC. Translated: CASISAGGAGANVLTF.

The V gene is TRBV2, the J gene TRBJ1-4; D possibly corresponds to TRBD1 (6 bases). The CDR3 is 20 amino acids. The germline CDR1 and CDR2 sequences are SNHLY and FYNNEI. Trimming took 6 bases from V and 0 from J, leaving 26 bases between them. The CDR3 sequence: CASSDGGATTDRATNEKLFF. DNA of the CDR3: TGTGCCAGCAGCGACGGGGGGGCTACGACAGACCGCGCAACTAATGAAAAACTGTTTTTT.

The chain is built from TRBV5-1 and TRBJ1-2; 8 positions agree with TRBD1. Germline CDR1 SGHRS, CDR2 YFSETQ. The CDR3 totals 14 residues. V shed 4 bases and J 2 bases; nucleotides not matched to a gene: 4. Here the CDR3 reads CASSDGQGNYGYTF. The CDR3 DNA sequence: TGCGCCAGCAGCGACGGACAGGGAAACTATGGCTACACCTTC.

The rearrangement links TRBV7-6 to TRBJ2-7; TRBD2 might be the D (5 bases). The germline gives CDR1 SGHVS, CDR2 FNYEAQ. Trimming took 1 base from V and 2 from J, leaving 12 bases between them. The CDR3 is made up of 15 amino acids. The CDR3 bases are TGTGCCAGCAGCTTAGGGTCAGCGGCCACCTACGAGCAGTACTTC. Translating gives CASSLGSAATYEQYF.

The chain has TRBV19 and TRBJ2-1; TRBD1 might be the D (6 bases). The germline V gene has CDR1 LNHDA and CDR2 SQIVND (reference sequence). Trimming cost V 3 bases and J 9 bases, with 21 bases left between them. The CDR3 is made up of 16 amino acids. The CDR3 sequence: CASSIATGGRVVEQFF. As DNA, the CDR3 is TGTGCCAGTAGTATTGCGACAGGTGGTCGGGTCGTTGAGCAGTTCTTC.

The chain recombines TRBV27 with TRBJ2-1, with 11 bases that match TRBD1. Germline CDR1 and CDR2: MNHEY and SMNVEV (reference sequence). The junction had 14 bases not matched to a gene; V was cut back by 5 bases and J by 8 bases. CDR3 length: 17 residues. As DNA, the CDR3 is TGTGCCAGCAGTCTACTCCGGCCGGGACAGGGGGGCGATGAGCAGTTCTTC. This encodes CASSLLRPGQGGDEQFF.

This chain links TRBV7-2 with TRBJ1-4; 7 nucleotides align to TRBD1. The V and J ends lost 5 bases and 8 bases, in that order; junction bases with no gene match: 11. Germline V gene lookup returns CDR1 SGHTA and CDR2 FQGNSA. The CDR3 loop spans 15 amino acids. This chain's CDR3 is CASSRDSSFGEKLFF. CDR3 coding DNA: TGTGCCAGCAGCAGGGACAGCTCCTTTGGGGAAAAACTGTTTTTT.

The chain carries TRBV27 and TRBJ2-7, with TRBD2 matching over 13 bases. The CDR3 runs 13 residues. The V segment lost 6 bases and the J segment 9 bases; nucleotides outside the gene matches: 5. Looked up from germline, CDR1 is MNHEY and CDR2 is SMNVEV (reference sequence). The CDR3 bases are TGTGCCAGCAGCACTAGCGGGAGGGTTTGGCAGTACTTC. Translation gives CASSTSGRVWQYF.

The CDR3 coding sequence is TGCGCCAGCAGCCTTGGACAGGGTGACTATGGCTACACCTTC. It codes for CASSLGQGDYGYTF. This chain links TRBV5-1 with TRBJ1-2; 8 positions match TRBD1. CDR3 size: 14 residues. CDR1 SGHRS and CDR2 YFSETQ come from the germline V gene. Losses at the gene ends were 4 bases for V and 3 bases for J; bases not matched to a gene: 5.

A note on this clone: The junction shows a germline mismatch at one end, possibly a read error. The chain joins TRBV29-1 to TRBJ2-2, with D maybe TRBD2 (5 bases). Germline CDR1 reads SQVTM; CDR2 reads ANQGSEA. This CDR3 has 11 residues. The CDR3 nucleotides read TGCAGCCAATTGGGGATCCGGGGAGCTGTTTTT. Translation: CSQLGIRGAVF.

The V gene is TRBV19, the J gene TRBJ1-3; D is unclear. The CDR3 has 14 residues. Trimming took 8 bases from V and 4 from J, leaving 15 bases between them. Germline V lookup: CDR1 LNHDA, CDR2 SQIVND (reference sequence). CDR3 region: CASRPGGIGNTIYF. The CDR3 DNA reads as TGTGCCAGTCGACCGGGAGGGATCGGAAACACCATATATTTT.

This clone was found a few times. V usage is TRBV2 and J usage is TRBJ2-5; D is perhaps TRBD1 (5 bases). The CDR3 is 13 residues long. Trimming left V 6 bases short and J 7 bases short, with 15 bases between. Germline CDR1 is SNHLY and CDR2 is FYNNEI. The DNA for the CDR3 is TGTGCCAGCAGCACCGGCACCCAGGGGACCCAGTACTTC. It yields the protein CASSTGTQGTQYF.

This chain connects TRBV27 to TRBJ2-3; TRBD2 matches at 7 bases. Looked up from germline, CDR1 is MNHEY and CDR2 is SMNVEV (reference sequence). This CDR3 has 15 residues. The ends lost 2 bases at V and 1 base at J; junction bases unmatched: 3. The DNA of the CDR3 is TGTGCCAGCAGTTTACTAGCGGTCCGCACAGATACGCAGTATTTT. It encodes CASSLLAVRTDTQYF.

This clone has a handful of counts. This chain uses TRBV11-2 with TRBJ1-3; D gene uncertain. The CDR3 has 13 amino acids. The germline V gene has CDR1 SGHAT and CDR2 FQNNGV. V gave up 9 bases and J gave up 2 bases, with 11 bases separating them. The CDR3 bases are TGTGCCAGTTTACAGTTTACTGGAAACACCATATATTTT. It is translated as CASLQFTGNTIYF.

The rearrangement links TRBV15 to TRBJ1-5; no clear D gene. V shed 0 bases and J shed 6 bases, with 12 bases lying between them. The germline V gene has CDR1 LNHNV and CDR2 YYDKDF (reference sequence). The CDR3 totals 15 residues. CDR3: CATSRDASDGQPQHF. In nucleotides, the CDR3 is TGTGCCACCAGCAGAGATGCGTCCGATGGTCAGCCCCAGCATTTT.

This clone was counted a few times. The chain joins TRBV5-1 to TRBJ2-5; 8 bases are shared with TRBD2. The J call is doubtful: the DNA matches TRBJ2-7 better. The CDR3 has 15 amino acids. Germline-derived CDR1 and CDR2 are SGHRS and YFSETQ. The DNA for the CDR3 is TGCGCCAGCAGCATTACGGGACTAGAGTTCTACGAGCAGTACTTC. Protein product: CASSITGLEFYEQYF.

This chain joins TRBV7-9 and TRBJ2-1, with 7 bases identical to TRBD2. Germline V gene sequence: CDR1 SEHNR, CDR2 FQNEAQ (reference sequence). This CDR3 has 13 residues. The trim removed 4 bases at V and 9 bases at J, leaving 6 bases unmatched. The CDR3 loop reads CASSSQWEGEQFF. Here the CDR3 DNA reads TGTGCCAGCAGCTCCCAGTGGGAGGGTGAGCAGTTCTTC.

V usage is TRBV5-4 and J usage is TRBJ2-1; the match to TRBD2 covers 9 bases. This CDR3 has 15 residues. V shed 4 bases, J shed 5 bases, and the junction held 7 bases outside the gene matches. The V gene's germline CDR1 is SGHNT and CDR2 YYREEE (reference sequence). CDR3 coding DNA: TGTGCCAGCAGCAGTAGCGGGAGCGGCCACAATGAGCAGTTCTTC. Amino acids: CASSSSGSGHNEQFF.

The CDR3 loop reads CASGGQDSTGELFF. DNA of the CDR3: TGTGCCAGCGGGGGACAGGATAGCACCGGGGAGCTGTTTTTT. The rearrangement joins TRBV5-4 to TRBJ2-2; 8 bases match TRBD1. The V gene end was trimmed by 7 bases and the J gene end by 4 bases; junction bases not matched to a gene: 6. Germline V gene data show CDR1 as SGHNT and CDR2 as YYREEE (reference sequence). CDR3 size: 14 residues.